This T cell receptor (beta chain) emerged from a study of blood T cells in healthy people across ages. PCR was performed a second time for roughly 6 to 12 cycles using a sample-barcoded 5' primer and a J-beta primer mix. Each CDR3 protein gets one entry after TCRdb re-called the 5' RACE reads with MiXCR. The sample gives over 1.5 million distinct CDR3 sequences, about 50% of which show up once; approximately 2% is in the top ten. CDR3 length equals 13 residues. V shed 3 bases and J 7 bases; nucleotides not matched to a gene: 5. Germline values: CDR1 SQVTM, CDR2 ANQGSEA. The V call is TRBV29-1, the J call TRBJ1-2; 10 nucleotides agree with TRBD1. Sequencing input: blood. The TCR sequence derives from a woman between 40 and 55 years old in good health. This CDR3 is CSVEGQGIPGYTF. The CDR3 region has the DNA TGCAGCGTTGAGGGACAGGGGATTCCTGGCTACACCTTC.